The TCR beta chain under discussion was sequenced for a study of blood T cell repertoires in COVID-19. Study-wide background: Specimens from acute and convalescent COVID-19 originated in the United States, Italy and Spain.

Profiled with immunoSEQ multiplex PCR; TCRdb holds only in-frame clones, not every one. The sample contains some 400,000 clones, 80% to 90% of which appear only once. Germline CDR1 reads LNHDA; CDR2 reads SQIVND (reference sequence). V was trimmed by 3 bases and J by 9 bases, leaving 15 bases between them. The length of the CDR3 is 14 residues. Two consecutive negative NP/OP PCR tests, clearance, or resolved symptoms defined Cohort 3 recovery. Input material: PBMCs or T cells enriched from blood (not recorded which). The TCR was taken from a man in his thirties or forties who had recovered from COVID-19. This chain joins TRBV19 and TRBJ2-1, with unresolved D. CDR3: CASSIGSPSREQFF. CDR3 DNA sequence: TGTGCCAGTAGTATTGGTTCACCATCGCGTGAGCAGTTCTTC.